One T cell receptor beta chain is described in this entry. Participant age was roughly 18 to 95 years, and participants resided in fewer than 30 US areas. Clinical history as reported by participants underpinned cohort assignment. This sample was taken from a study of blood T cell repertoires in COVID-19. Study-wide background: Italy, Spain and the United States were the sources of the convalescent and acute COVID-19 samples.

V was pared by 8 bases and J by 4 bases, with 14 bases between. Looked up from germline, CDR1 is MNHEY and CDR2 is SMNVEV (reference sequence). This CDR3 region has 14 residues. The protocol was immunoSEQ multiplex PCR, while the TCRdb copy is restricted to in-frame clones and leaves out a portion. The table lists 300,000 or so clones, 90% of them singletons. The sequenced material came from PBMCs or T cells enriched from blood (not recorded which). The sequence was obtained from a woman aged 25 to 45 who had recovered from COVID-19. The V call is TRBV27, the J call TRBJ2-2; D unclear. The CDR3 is CASCRVAATGELFF. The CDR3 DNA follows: TGTGCCAGCTGCCGGGTGGCGGCCACCGGGGAGCTGTTTTTT.